The source of this T cell receptor beta chain is a study of blood T cell repertoires in COVID-19. Study details: The United States, Italy and Spain provided the acute and convalescent COVID-19 samples. From T cells, B-cell-depleted T cells, or PBMCs came the material, which was cDNA or gDNA.

Authors' analysis steps: Using reference gene primer amplification, nucleated cell counts were estimated. Some clones are missing from TCRdb's copy, which holds only in-frame ones; the method was immunoSEQ multiplex PCR. The V and J calls and clone size are taken from that table; D and trimming were inferred from the DNA. Here the sample spans hundreds of thousands of clones, around 89% being singletons. The source of this sequence is a woman in her twenties or thirties who had recovered from COVID-19. The sequenced sample was peripheral blood.

The DNA for the CDR3 is TGTGCCAGCTCACTTACAGGGATTTTACCTGAAGCTTTCTTT. Translated: CASSLTGILPEAFF. The chain uses TRBV18 and TRBJ1-1; D is possibly TRBD1 (6 bases). Germline V gives CDR1 KGHSH, CDR2 LQKENI. The CDR3 is 14 residues long. Trimming pared 4 bases from V and 6 bases from J, leaving 15 bases between.